This is a list of T cell receptor beta chains from one sample in a study of a mutant IDH1 vaccine in newly diagnosed glioma. The protocol was immunoSEQ multiplex PCR, while the TCRdb copy is restricted to in-frame clones and leaves out a portion. The table includes tens of thousands of clones, roughly 84% detected once. These TCRs' antigens remain unknown. The sequenced sample was PBMCs, obtained from a glioma patient whose treatment included an IDH1 peptide vaccine. Every receptor here comes from a man aged 18 to 29 with glioma. CDR3s include the opening cysteine and the closing phenylalanine or tryptophan. Fields, in order: J gene, clone size, V gene, D gene, CDR3 DNA, CDR3 protein. D genes are given only for firm matches. The size entry is marked missing in some rows and otherwise reads once, few, many or a size class.

>TRBJ1-1|.|TRBV5-4|TRBD1
TGTGCCAGCAGCATCCCGACAGGGGGCGGAACTGAAGCTTTCTTT
CASSIPTGGGTEAFF
>TRBJ1-5|.|TRBV4-3|.
TGCGCCAGCAGCCAAGATAACAGGTATAGCAATCAGCCCCAGCATTTT
CASSQDNRYSNQPQHF
>TRBJ1-1|.|TRBV4-3|.
TGCGCCAGCAGCCATAACGGGGTAGCTGAAGCTTTCTTT
CASSHNGVAEAFF
>TRBJ1-2|.|TRBV5-8|.
TGTGCCAGCAGCGTCTCCAGGGGAGCTGGCTACACCTTC
CASSVSRGAGYTF
>TRBJ1-6|.|TRBV2|.
TGTGCCAGCATCGAGAATCGGGGTTCCAATTCACCCCTCCACTTT
CASIENRGSNSPLHF
>TRBJ2-3|.|TRBV6-1|TRBD2
TGTGCCAGCAGTGAAGCGGCTTGGAGTAGCGGGCAGTCCACAGATACGCAGTATTTT
CASSEAAWSSGQSTDTQYF
>TRBJ2-1|.|TRBV10-3|TRBD2
TGTGCCATCAGCATGGGACTAGCGGCAAGCTCCTACAATGAGCAGTTCTTC
CAISMGLAASSYNEQFF
>TRBJ2-3|.|TRBV19|TRBD2
TGTGCCAGTAGGGCCCCCGGGACTAGTGCAAATACGCAGTATTTT
CASRAPGTSANTQYF
>TRBJ2-2|.|TRBV7-9|TRBD1
TGTGCCAGCAGCTTAGTGAGACAGGGAATGAGCACCGGGGAGCTGTTTTTT
CASSLVRQGMSTGELFF
>TRBJ1-2|.|TRBV27|TRBD1
TGTGCCAGCAGGAGACAGGGCGATTTCTACACCTTC
CASRRQGDFYTF
>TRBJ1-5|.|TRBV6-5|.
TGTGCCAGCAGTTACTCCTCTGGGAATCAGCCCCAGCATTTT
CASSYSSGNQPQHF
>TRBJ1-2|.|TRBV2|TRBD1
TGTGCCAGCAGGGCCGGGGACAGGGGTATGAACTATGGCTACACCTTC
CASRAGDRGMNYGYTF
>TRBJ2-7|few|TRBV11-2|.
TGTGCCAGCAGGGGCGGTGGATACGAGCAGTACTTC
CASRGGGYEQYF
>TRBJ2-3|.|TRBV6-5|.
TGTGCCAGCAGTTTCATAGCGGACTACACAGATACGCAGTATTTT
CASSFIADYTDTQYF
>TRBJ2-1|once|TRBV6-4|.
TGTGCCAGCAGTCCCGGGCCCGAAGGTGAGCAGTTCTTC
CASSPGPEGEQFF
>TRBJ1-5|.|TRBV4-3|TRBD1
TGCGCCAGCAGCCAAGATATCAGGGGGGGCTATAGCAATCAGCCCCAGCATTTT
CASSQDIRGGYSNQPQHF
>TRBJ2-7|.|TRBV9|.
TGTGCCAGCAGCGGGACTCTGGGAGCGGAGCAGTACTTC
CASSGTLGAEQYF
>TRBJ1-5|few|TRBV15|.
TGTGCCACCAGCAGAGTGGGTCAGCCCCAGCATTTT
CATSRVGQPQHF
>TRBJ1-3|.|TRBV5-1|TRBD1
TGCGCCAGCAGCTTGACGACAGGGCTTGGAGGAAACACCATATATTTT
CASSLTTGLGGNTIYF
>TRBJ2-5|.|TRBV5-4|.
TGTGCCAGCAGCCCAGGGATGGAGACCCAGTACTTC
CASSPGMETQYF
>TRBJ2-5|.|TRBV7-2|TRBD1
TGTGCCAGCCAAAATACTCCTACAGGGGTGGGAGAGACCCAGTACTTC
CASQNTPTGVGETQYF
>TRBJ1-2|.|TRBV28|.
TGTGCCAGCAGCCTAGTCGCCGACATAGGTGGCTACACCTTC
CASSLVADIGGYTF
>TRBJ1-3|.|TRBV19|.
TGTGCCAGTAGTAGCAGGGGCTCTGGAAACACCATATATTTT
CASSSRGSGNTIYF
>TRBJ1-3|.|TRBV29-1|TRBD1
TGCAGCGTTGCGGACAGGAGCCATGGAAACACCATATATTTT
CSVADRSHGNTIYF
>TRBJ1-1|.|TRBV5-5|.
TGTGCCAGCAGCCATCGACGGGGGAACACTGAAGCTTTCTTT
CASSHRRGNTEAFF
>TRBJ1-1|.|TRBV7-3|.
TGTGCCAGCAGCTTAGAGGGAGCGAACCATGAAGCTTTCTTT
CASSLEGANHEAFF
>TRBJ2-2|.|TRBV5-1|.
TGCGCCAGCTACCTTCAGGGAGCCGGGGAGCTGTTTTTT
CASYLQGAGELFF
>TRBJ1-4|.|TRBV7-9|.
TGTGCCAGCAGCTTAGGGGGTGGTACCCAGGAAAAACTGTTTTTT
CASSLGGGTQEKLFF
>TRBJ1-5|.|TRBV19|.
TGTGCCAGCACGGACAGAAATCAGCCCCAGCATTTT
CASTDRNQPQHF
>TRBJ1-6|.|TRBV11-3|.
TGTGCCAGCAGCTTAGATCCCCGGGGTTCACCCCTCCACTTT
CASSLDPRGSPLHF
>TRBJ1-5|few|TRBV2|TRBD1
TGTGCCAGCAGTCGGACAGGGGATCAGCCCCAGCATTTT
CASSRTGDQPQHF
>TRBJ2-2|.|TRBV9|TRBD2
TGTGCCAGCAGCCTTAAGCCGGCCTGGGGGGGGACCGGGGAGCTGTTTTTT
CASSLKPAWGGTGELFF
>TRBJ1-1|.|TRBV6-6|.
TGTGCCAGCACCAACGGGGGTAAGTGGAACACTGAAGCTTTCTTT
CASTNGGKWNTEAFF
>TRBJ2-1|.|TRBV14|TRBD2
TGTGCCAGCAGCCTACCGGGGGGGCTTTGGCATGAGCAGTTCTTC
CASSLPGGLWHEQFF
>TRBJ2-3|.|TRBV27|TRBD1
TGTGCCAGCAGTTGGGGACAGGGGTCAGATACGCAGTATTTT
CASSWGQGSDTQYF
>TRBJ2-7|.|TRBV4-1|TRBD1
TGCGCCAGCAGCTCCACGGGACAGGCCTACGAGCAGTACTTC
CASSSTGQAYEQYF
>TRBJ2-7|.|TRBV7-9|TRBD1
TGTGCCAGCATCCCCGGGACAGGCTTTTGGGAGCAGTACTTC
CASIPGTGFWEQYF
>TRBJ2-5|.|TRBV2|.
TGTGCCAGCAGTGCGGGGCGGTTCGAGACCCAGTACTTC
CASSAGRFETQYF
>TRBJ1-1|few|TRBV19|.
TGTGCCAGTAGTATCGACCTTAACACTGAAGCTTTCTTT
CASSIDLNTEAFF
>TRBJ1-5|few|TRBV30|.
TGTGCCTGGAGCCAGGGTGTGTATCAGCCCCAGCATTTT
CAWSQGVYQPQHF
>TRBJ1-4|once|TRBV6-5|TRBD1
TGTGCCAGCAGCCGGGACAGGGGGCGGGAAAAACTGTTTTTT
CASSRDRGREKLFF
>TRBJ2-5|few|TRBV7-9|TRBD2
TGTGCCAGCAGCTCCACATCGAGGACTAGTTCTCAAGAGACCCAGTACTTC
CASSSTSRTSSQETQYF
>TRBJ1-2|.|TRBV30|.
TGTGCCTGGAGTGTTGGAGGAATCTCCTATGGCTACACCTTC
CAWSVGGISYGYTF